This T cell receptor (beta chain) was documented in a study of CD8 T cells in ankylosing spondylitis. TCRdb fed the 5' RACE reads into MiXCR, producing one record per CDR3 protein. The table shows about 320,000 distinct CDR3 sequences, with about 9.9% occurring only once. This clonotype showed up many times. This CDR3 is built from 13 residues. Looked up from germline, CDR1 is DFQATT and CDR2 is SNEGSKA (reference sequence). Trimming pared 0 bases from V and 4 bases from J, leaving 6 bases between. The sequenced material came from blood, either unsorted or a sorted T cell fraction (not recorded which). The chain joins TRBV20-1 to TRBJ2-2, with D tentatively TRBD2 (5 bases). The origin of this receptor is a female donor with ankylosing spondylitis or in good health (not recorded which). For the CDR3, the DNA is TGCAGTGCTAGAGAGGAGGCCACCGGGGAGCTGTTTTTT. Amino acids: CSAREEATGELFF.